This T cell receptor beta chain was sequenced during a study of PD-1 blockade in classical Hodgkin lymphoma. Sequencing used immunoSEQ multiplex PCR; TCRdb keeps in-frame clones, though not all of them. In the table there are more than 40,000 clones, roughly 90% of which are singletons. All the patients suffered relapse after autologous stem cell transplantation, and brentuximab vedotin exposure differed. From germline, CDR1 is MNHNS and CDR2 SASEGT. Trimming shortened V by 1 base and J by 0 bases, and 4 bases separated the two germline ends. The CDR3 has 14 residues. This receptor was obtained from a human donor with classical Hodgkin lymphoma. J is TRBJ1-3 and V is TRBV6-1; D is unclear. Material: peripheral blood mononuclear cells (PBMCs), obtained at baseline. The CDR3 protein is CASSEGHSGNTIYF. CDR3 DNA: TGTGCCAGCAGTGAAGGGCACTCTGGAAACACCATATATTTT.